The 18 T cell receptor beta chains below come from one sample, sequenced in a study of cytomegalovirus exposure and HLA in healthy donors. The PCR ran on 60 Vbeta and 13 Jbeta primers. Data came from immunoSEQ multiplex PCR; TCRdb stores just in-frame clones and leaves some out. Of roughly 140,000 clones detected, over 55% appear once; the ten largest clones hold approximately 2%. The specimen sequenced was PBMCs. The receptor source for this set is a man aged 40-49 years in good health and CMV-seronegative.

V is TRBV5-1 and J is TRBJ2-1; weak D call: TRBD2 (6 bases). V was pared by 7 bases and J by 2 bases, with 16 bases between. The CDR3 is 15 amino acids. The V gene's germline CDR1 is SGHRS and CDR2 YFSETQ. CDR3 sequence (DNA): TGCGCCAGCCGAAGAGGAACGGGGGCCTACAATGAGCAGTTCTTC. Its protein is CASRRGTGAYNEQFF.

The chain has TRBV6-5 and TRBJ2-7; the match to TRBD2 covers 11 bases. CDR1 is MNHEY and CDR2 is SVGAGI in the germline V gene. V was clipped by 2 bases and J by 11 bases; unmatched bases: 11. There are 15 residues in the CDR3. The CDR3 protein is CASSYPIAGGGVEYF. The DNA for the CDR3 is TGTGCCAGCAGTTACCCTATAGCGGGAGGGGGAGTTGAGTACTTC.

The chain has TRBV30 and TRBJ1-5; possibly TRBD1 for D (6 bases). This CDR3 spans 15 amino acids. The V and J ends lost 0 bases and 1 base respectively, with 10 bases between them. Germline CDR1 and CDR2: GTSNPN and SVGIG (reference sequence). The CDR3 DNA reads TGTGCCTGGAGTGTTGCGGGGGCAAGCAATCAGCCCCAGCATTTT. Protein: CAWSVAGASNQPQHF.

This chain joins TRBV7-3 and TRBJ2-1; 11 bases agree with TRBD2. Germline-derived CDR1 and CDR2 are SGHTA and FQGTGA. Losses at the gene ends were 5 bases for V and 2 bases for J; bases not matched to a gene: 14. This CDR3 comprises 19 residues. The CDR3, as DNA: TGTGCCAGCAGCCCCACCCTCTCTAGCGGGGGGATTACCTACAATGAGCAGTTCTTC. Its protein product is CASSPTLSSGGITYNEQFF.

The chain uses TRBV29-1 and TRBJ2-7; D might be TRBD1 (6 bases). In germline, CDR1 is SQVTM, CDR2 ANQGSEA. The CDR3 consists of 13 residues. The V end lost 5 bases, the J end lost 0 bases, and 11 bases lay between the germline ends. CDR3 in amino acids: CSVYWTVSYEQYF. CDR3 in DNA: TGCAGCGTTTATTGGACAGTCTCCTACGAGCAGTACTTC.

The chain links TRBV28 to TRBJ2-1; 13 bases line up with TRBD2. Germline V lookup: CDR1 MDHEN, CDR2 SYDVKM. Germline trimming cut 5 bases from V and 6 bases from J; bases unmatched to any gene: 4. The CDR3 contains 15 residues. CDR3 loop: CASSLTSGRSNEQFF. The CDR3 DNA sequence: TGTGCCAGCAGTCTGACTAGCGGGAGGTCCAATGAGCAGTTCTTC. Filled out from reference TRBV28 and TRBJ2-1, the complete variable domain reads DVKVTQSSRYLVKRTGEKVFLECVQDMDHENMFWYRQDPGLGLRLIYFSYDVKMKEKGDIPEGYSVSREKKERFSLILESASTNQTSMYLCASSLTSGRSNEQFFGPGTRLTVL.

V usage is TRBV5-1 and J usage is TRBJ1-6, with D hard to call. Per the germline V gene, CDR1 is SGHRS and CDR2 is YFSETQ. This CDR3 has 14 residues. The V end was cut by 2 bases, the J end by 6 bases, with 9 bases between. CDR3 sequence: CASSFRVGNSPLHF. The CDR3 DNA sequence: TGCGCCAGCAGCTTCCGGGTTGGTAATTCACCCCTCCACTTT.

The CDR3 sequence is CASSPGSGGVDEQFF. DNA for the CDR3: TGTGCCAGCTCACCAGGGAGCGGGGGGGTCGATGAGCAGTTCTTC. The chain carries TRBV18 and TRBJ2-1, with 10 bases fitting TRBD2. The CDR3 extends over 15 amino acids. V lost 2 bases to trimming and J lost 8 bases; unmatched junction nucleotides: 6. CDR1 is KGHSH, CDR2 LQKENI, per germline. Full variable domain (remainder filled in from reference TRBV18 and TRBJ2-1): NAGVMQNPRHLVRRRGQEARLRCSPMKGHSHVYWYRQLPEEGLKFMVYLQKENIIDESGMPKERFSAEFPKEGPSILRIQQVVRGDSAAYFCASSPGSGGVDEQFFGPGTRLTVL.

This chain connects TRBV19 to TRBJ1-2; 10 bases are shared with TRBD1. The ends lost 3 bases at V and 7 bases at J; junction bases unmatched: 5. Germline-derived CDR1 and CDR2 are LNHDA and SQIVND (reference sequence). CDR3 size: 14 residues. As DNA, the CDR3 is TGTGCCAGTAGTATTGAGACAGGGGGCTCTGGCTACACCTTC. Translation gives CASSIETGGSGYTF.

The chain carries TRBV5-5 and TRBJ2-3; D is unclear. Trimming took off 2 bases at V and 0 bases at J, with 13 bases between the two ends. The CDR3 covers 16 residues. In germline, CDR1 is SGHKS, CDR2 YYEKEE (reference sequence). Here the CDR3 reads CASSFLTTTSTDTQYF. CDR3 bases: TGTGCCAGCAGCTTTTTGACAACCACTAGCACAGATACGCAGTATTTT.

This chain joins TRBV29-1 and TRBJ2-7; 7 nucleotides align to TRBD1. The germline V gene has CDR1 SQVTM and CDR2 ANQGSEA. V was clipped by 4 bases and J by 3 bases; unmatched bases: 6. There are 13 residues in the CDR3. The CDR3 protein is CSVGWDSYYEQYF. DNA of the CDR3: TGCAGCGTTGGTTGGGACAGCTACTACGAGCAGTACTTC.

This clone appeared a few times. V is TRBV30 and J is TRBJ2-5, with 10 positions matching TRBD2. The germline gives CDR1 GTSNPN, CDR2 SVGIG (reference sequence). This CDR3 has 13 residues. The J segment lost 6 bases and the V segment lost 4 bases, leaving 5 bases of the junction unmatched. The CDR3 reads CAWTAGGRQTQYF. CDR3 sequence (DNA): TGTGCCTGGACAGCGGGAGGGCGACAGACCCAGTACTTC.

The chain combines TRBV4-3 with TRBJ2-7; 9 nucleotides align to TRBD1. Germline lookup yields CDR1 LGHNA and CDR2 YSLEER. The V segment lost 4 bases and the J segment 1 base; nucleotides outside the gene matches: 17. CDR3 length equals 19 residues. The DNA for the CDR3 is TGCGCCAGCAGCCCGAAGGCCAAACCCGGGACAGGGTTTTCCTACGAGCAGTACTTC. It is translated as CASSPKAKPGTGFSYEQYF.

This sequence joins TRBV7-9 and TRBJ1-6, with D uncertain. V lost 5 bases, J lost 0 bases, and 11 bases lay in between. Germline V gene lookup returns CDR1 SEHNR and CDR2 FQNEAQ (reference sequence). The CDR3 runs 16 residues. CDR3 region: CASSQRGNSYNSPLHF. CDR3 sequence (DNA): TGTGCCAGCAGCCAGAGAGGGAACTCCTATAATTCACCCCTCCACTTT.

There are a few counts of this clone. The junction and the germline gene differ at one end; a read error may be behind it. The rearrangement uses TRBV16 and TRBJ2-1, with TRBD2 as a possible D gene (5 bases). The CDR3 runs to 15 residues. Germline lookup yields CDR1 KGHSY and CDR2 FQNENV. CDR3 bases: TGTGCCAGCCGCCAAGAGGGATGGACCTACAATGAGCAGTTCTTC. Amino acids: CASRQEGWTYNEQFF. Using reference TRBV16 and TRBJ2-1 for the parts outside the CDR3, the full variable domain is GEEVAQTPKHLVRGEGQKAKLYCAPIKGHSYVFWYQQVLKNEFKFLISFQNENVFDETGMPKERFSAKCLPNSPCSLEIQATKLEDSAVYFCASRQEGWTYNEQFFGPGTRLTVL.

This chain joins TRBV29-1 and TRBJ1-4, with no clear D. V shed 7 bases and J shed 7 bases, with 7 bases lying between them. CDR3 length: 10 residues. CDR1 and CDR2 from the germline V gene are SQVTM and ANQGSEA. This CDR3 reads CSAFFEKLFF. As DNA, the CDR3 is TGCAGCGCATTTTTTGAAAAACTGTTTTTT.

The chain carries TRBV29-1 and TRBJ2-1, with 14 bases matching TRBD2. This CDR3 is built from 14 residues. In germline, CDR1 is SQVTM, CDR2 ANQGSEA. Trimming took 4 bases from V and 5 from J; bases not matched to a gene: 1. CDR3 DNA sequence: TGCAGCGTTGGACTAGCGGGGGGGCACAATGAGCAGTTCTTC. Amino acids: CSVGLAGGHNEQFF.

A few counts support this clone. The chain has TRBV2 and TRBJ2-7; a possible D gene is TRBD1 (6 bases). V was cut by 8 bases and J by 1 base, with 15 bases left in between. The CDR3 is 14 amino acids. CDR1 SNHLY and CDR2 FYNNEI come from the germline V gene. The chain's CDR3 is CASWWTASSYEQYF. The CDR3, as DNA: TGTGCCAGCTGGTGGACAGCTTCTTCCTACGAGCAGTACTTC.